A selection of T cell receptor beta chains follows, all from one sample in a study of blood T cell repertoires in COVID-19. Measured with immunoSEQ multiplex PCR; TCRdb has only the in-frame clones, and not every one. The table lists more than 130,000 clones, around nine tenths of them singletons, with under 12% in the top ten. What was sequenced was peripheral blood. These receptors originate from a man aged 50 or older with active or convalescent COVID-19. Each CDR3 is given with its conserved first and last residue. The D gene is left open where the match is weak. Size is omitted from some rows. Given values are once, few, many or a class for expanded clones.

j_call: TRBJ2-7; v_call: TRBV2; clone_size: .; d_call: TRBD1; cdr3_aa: CASSGQGPYEQYF; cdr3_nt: TGTGCCAGCTCGGGACAGGGTCCCTACGAGCAGTACTTC
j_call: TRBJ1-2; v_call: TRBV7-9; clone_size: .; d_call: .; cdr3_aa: CASSRPGQSNYGYTF; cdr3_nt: TGTGCCAGCAGCCGACCCGGACAGAGTAACTATGGCTACACCTTC
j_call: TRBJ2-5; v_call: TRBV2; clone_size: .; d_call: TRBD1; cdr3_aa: CASSTGVAETQYF; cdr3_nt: TGTGCCAGCAGTACAGGGGTAGCAGAGACCCAGTACTTC
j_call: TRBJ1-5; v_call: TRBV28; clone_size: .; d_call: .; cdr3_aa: CASSSGQINQPQHF; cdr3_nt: TGTGCCAGCAGTTCCGGACAGATCAATCAGCCCCAGCATTTT
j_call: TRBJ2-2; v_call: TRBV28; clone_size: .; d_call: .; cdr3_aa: CASSGTVHTGELFF; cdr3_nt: TGTGCCAGCAGCGGGACTGTCCACACCGGGGAGCTGTTTTTT
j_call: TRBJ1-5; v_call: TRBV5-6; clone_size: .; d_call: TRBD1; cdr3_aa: CASSIAGGSNQPQHF; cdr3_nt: TGTGCCAGCAGCATAGCAGGGGGGAGCAATCAGCCCCAGCATTTT
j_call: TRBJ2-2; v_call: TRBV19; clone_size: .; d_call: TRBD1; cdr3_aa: CASSKSGTGPGELFF; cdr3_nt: TGTGCCAGTAGTAAGTCGGGGACAGGTCCCGGGGAGCTGTTTTTT
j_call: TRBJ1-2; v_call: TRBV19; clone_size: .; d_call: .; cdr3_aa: CASTRGRTNYGYTF; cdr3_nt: TGTGCCAGTACCCGGGGGAGGACTAACTATGGCTACACCTTC
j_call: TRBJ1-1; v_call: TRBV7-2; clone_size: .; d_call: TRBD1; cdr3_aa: CASSWGQGFAEAFF; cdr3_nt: TGTGCCAGCAGCTGGGGACAGGGTTTCGCTGAAGCTTTCTTT
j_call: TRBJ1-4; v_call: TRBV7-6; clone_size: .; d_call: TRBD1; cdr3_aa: CASSFSGTANEKLFF; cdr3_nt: TGTGCCAGCAGCTTTTCCGGGACAGCGAATGAAAAACTGTTTTTT
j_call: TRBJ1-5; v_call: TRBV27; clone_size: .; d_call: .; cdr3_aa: CASSLWQGSQPQHF; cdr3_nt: TGTGCCAGCAGTTTATGGCAGGGATCTCAGCCCCAGCATTTT
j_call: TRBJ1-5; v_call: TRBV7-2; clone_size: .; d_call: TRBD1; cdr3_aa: CASSLATGGQPQHF; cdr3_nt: TGTGCCAGCAGCTTAGCGACAGGGGGACAGCCCCAGCATTTT
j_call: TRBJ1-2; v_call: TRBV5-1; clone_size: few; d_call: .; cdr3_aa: CASSFRDYGYTF; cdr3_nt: TGCGCCAGCAGCTTTCGGGACTATGGCTACACCTTC
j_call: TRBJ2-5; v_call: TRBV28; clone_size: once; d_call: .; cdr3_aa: CASSSQGPGRETQYF; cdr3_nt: TGTGCCAGCAGTTCCCAAGGTCCTGGGCGCGAGACCCAGTACTTC
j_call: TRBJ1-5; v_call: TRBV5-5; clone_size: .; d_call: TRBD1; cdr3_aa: CASSATGGGNQPQHF; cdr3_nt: TGTGCCAGCAGCGCAACAGGGGGCGGCAATCAGCCCCAGCATTTT
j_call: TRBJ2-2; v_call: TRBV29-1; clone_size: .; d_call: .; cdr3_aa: CSVRENTGELFF; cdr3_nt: TGCAGCGTCAGGGAGAACACCGGGGAGCTGTTTTTT
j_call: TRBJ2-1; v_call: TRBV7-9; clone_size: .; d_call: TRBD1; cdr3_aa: CASSLAGQGPNNEQFF; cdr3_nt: TGTGCCAGCAGCTTAGCGGGACAGGGGCCCAACAATGAGCAGTTCTTC
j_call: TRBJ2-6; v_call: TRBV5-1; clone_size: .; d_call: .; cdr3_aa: CASSTSTGAGANVLTF; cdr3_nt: .
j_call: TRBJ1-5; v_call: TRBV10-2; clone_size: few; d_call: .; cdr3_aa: CASSANSNQPQHF; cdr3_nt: TGCGCCAGCAGTGCAAATAGCAATCAGCCCCAGCATTTT
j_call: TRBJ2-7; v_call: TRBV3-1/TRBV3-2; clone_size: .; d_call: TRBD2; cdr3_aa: CASSQGLAGSYEQYF; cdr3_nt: TGTGCCAGCAGCCAGGGACTAGCGGGATCCTACGAGCAGTACTTC
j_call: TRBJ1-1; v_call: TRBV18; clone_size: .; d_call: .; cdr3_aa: CASSSPPIGGGEAFF; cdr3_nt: TGTGCCAGCTCCTCACCCCCGATAGGGGGGGGTGAAGCTTTCTTT
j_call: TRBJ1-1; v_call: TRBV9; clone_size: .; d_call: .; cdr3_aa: CASSITTDMNTEAFF; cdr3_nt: TGTGCCAGCAGCATAACGACAGACATGAACACTGAAGCTTTCTTT
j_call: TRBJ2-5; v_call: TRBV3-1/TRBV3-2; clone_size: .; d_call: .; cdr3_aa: CASSPRGTTVEGTQYF; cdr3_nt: TGTGCCAGCAGCCCCCGGGGAACCACTGTTGAAGGGACCCAGTACTTC
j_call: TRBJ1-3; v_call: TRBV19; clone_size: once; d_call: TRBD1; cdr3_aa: CASSILGQGTGNTIYF; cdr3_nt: TGTGCCAGTAGTATACTGGGACAGGGGACTGGAAACACCATATATTTT
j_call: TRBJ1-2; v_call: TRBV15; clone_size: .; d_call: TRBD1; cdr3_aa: CATSRARTGRGYTF; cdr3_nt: TGTGCCACCAGCAGAGCCCGGACAGGGCGGGGCTACACCTTC
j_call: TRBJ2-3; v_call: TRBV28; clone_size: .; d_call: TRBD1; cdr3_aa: CASRPGGRGDTQYF; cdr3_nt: TGTGCCAGCAGGCCAGGGGGCAGGGGAGATACGCAGTATTTT
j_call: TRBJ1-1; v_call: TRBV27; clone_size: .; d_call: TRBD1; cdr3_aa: CASSLRGTVQGIGTEAFF; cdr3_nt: TGTGCCAGCAGTTTAAGAGGTACAGTACAGGGGATCGGCACTGAAGCTTTCTTT
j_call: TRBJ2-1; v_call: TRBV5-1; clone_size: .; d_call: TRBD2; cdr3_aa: CASTGTSGINEQFF; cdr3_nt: TGCGCCAGCACCGGGACTAGCGGTATCAATGAGCAGTTCTTC
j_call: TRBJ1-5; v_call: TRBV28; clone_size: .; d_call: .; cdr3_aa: CASSLQGQPQHF; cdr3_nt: TGTGCCAGCAGTTTGCAGGGGCAGCCCCAGCATTTT
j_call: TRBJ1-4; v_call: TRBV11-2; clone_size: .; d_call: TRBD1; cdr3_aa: CASSPRTGAANEKLFF; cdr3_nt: TGTGCCAGCAGCCCAAGGACAGGTGCTGCTAATGAAAAACTGTTTTTT
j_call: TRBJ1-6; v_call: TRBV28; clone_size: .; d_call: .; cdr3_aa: CASSQGYSPLHF; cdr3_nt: TGTGCCAGCAGCCAGGGGTATTCACCCCTCCACTTT
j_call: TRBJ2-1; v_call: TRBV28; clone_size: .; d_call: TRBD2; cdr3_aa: CASSLFFPPDSGRGGNEQFF; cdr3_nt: TGTGCCAGCAGTTTATTCTTCCCCCCGGATAGCGGGAGGGGGGGCAATGAGCAGTTCTTC
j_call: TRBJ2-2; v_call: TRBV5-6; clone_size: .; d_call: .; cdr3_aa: CASSFDYTLNTGELFF; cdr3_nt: TGTGCCAGCAGCTTCGACTACACCTTGAACACCGGGGAGCTGTTTTTT
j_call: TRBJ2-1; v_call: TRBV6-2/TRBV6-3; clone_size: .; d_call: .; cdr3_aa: CASSARGTQFF; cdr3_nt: TGTGCCAGCAGTGCCCGGGGGACGCAGTTCTTC
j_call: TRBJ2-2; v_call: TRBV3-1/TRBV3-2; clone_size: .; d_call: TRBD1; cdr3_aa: CASSFRQGNTGELFF; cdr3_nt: TGTGCCAGCAGCTTCAGACAGGGGAACACCGGGGAGCTGTTTTTT
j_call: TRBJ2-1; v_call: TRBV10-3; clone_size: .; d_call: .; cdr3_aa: CAIRRSSDEQFF; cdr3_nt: TGTGCCATCAGGAGGTCGTCAGACGAGCAGTTCTTC
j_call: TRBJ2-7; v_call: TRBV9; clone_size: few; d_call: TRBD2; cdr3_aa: CASSKGAGTSVYEQYF; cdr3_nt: TGTGCCAGCAGCAAGGGAGCCGGGACTAGTGTTTACGAGCAGTACTTC
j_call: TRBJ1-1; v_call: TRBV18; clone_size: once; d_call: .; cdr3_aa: CASSPGQGNTEAFF; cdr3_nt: TGTGCCAGCTCACCAGGGCAGGGGAACACTGAAGCTTTCTTT
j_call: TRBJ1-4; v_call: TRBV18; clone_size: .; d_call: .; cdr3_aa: CASSHGGNEKLFF; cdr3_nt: TGTGCCAGCTCACACGGGGGTAATGAAAAACTGTTTTTT
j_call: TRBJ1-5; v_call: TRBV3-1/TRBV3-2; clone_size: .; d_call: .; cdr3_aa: CASSQARGPQHF; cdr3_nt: TGTGCCAGCAGCCAAGCCCGAGGGCCCCAGCATTTT
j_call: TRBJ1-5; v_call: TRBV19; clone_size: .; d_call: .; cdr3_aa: CASSYSGSNQPQHF; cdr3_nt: TGTGCCAGTAGTTACAGTGGTAGCAATCAGCCCCAGCATTTT
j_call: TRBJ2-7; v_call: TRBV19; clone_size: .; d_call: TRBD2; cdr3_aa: CASSRASGTYEQYF; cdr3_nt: TGTGCCAGTAGCCGGGCTAGCGGGACCTACGAGCAGTACTTC
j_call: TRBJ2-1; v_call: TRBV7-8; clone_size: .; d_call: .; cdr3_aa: CASNSERVSGEQFF; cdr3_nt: TGTGCCAGCAACTCCGAAAGGGTAAGCGGTGAGCAGTTCTTC